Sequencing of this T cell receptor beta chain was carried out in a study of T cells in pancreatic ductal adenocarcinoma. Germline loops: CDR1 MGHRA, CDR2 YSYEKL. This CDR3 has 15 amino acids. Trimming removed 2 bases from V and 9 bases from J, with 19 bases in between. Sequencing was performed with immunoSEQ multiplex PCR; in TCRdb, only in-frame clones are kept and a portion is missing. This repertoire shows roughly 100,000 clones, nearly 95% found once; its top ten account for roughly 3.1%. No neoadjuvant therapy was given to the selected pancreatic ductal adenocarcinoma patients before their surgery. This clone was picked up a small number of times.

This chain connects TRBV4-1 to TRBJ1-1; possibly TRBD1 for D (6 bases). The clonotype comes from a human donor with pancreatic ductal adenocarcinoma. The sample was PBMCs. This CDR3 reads CASSQLGHLDPKAFF. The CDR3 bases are TGCGCCAGCAGCCAACTGGGACACCTGGACCCTAAAGCTTTCTTT.